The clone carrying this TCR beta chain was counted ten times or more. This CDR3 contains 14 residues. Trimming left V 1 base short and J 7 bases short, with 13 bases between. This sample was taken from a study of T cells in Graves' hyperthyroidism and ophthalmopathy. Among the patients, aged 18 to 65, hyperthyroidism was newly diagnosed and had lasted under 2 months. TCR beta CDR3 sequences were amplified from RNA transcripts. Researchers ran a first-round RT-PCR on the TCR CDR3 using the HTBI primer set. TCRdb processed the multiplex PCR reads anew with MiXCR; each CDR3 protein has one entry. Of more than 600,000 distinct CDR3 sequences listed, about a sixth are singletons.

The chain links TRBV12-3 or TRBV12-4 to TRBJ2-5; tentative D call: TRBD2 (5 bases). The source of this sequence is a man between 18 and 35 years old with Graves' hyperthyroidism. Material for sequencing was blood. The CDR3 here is CASSLERALRTQYF. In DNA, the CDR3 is TGTGCCAGCAGTTTAGAGAGGGCCCTGAGGACCCAGTACTTC.